This T cell receptor (beta chain) was obtained from a study of blood T cell repertoires in COVID-19. As originally analysed: Amplification of reference gene primers provided the estimated nucleated cell counts. TCRdb keeps only in-frame clones here, not all; method: immunoSEQ multiplex PCR. V, J and clone size are those of that table, while D and trimming were read from the DNA. This table holds nearly 250,000 clones, about 82% found once. During active infection, Seattle patients enrolled and were then monitored through disease. Germline V gene sequence: CDR1 SGHAT, CDR2 FQNNGV. The CDR3 is 14 amino acids. Deletions cut 6 bases from V and 8 bases from J, with 16 bases between. This clone was seen just once.

The receptor comes from a woman older than 75 with COVID-19, enrolled during active disease. This chain joins TRBV11-2 and TRBJ1-4; tentatively, D is TRBD1 (5 bases). The sequenced sample was peripheral blood. CDR3 coding DNA: TGTGCCAGCAGTCGTCCGGGACTAGGGGAAAAACTGTTTTTT. This translates into CASSRPGLGEKLFF.